The 9 T cell receptor beta chains below were found in one sample sequenced in a study of CD8 T cells in ankylosing spondylitis. Study findings and constraints: Within ankylosing spondylitis blood, a TCR beta motif made up of under 10 highly homologous variants appeared to be characteristic.

TCRdb re-analysed the 5' RACE reads in MiXCR, keeping a single row per CDR3 protein. The sample includes 670,000 or so distinct CDR3 sequences, around a fifth of them seen just once. Their specific antigens are unknown. The specimen was blood, either unsorted or a sorted T cell fraction (not recorded which). The receptors shown here come from a male donor with ankylosing spondylitis.

This chain's CDR3 is CSAPPLNQDYNEQFF. DNA for the CDR3: TGCAGTGCCCCCCCCTTGAATCAGGACTACAATGAGCAGTTCTTC. This chain joins TRBV20-1 and TRBJ2-1; D is unclear. Trimming removed 6 bases from V and 3 bases from J, with 18 bases in between. The CDR3 is 15 amino acids. The germline V gene encodes CDR1 DFQATT and CDR2 SNEGSKA (reference sequence).

The chain uses TRBV20-1 and TRBJ1-2, with D uncertain. The CDR3 runs to 15 residues. The V gene lost 3 bases and the J gene lost 5 bases, with 19 bases spanning the gap. Germline loops: CDR1 DFQATT, CDR2 SNEGSKA (reference sequence). CDR3 protein: CSASPESRMGYGYTF. CDR3 coding DNA: TGCAGTGCTAGTCCCGAATCGAGGATGGGGTATGGCTACACCTTC.

V gene TRBV12-3 or TRBV12-4 combines with J gene TRBJ2-7; D possibly uses TRBD1 or TRBD2 (6 bases each). The CDR3 runs 14 residues. The V and J ends lost 7 bases and 0 bases respectively, with 13 bases between them. The CDR3 here is CASTKGGSSYEQYF. The CDR3 nucleotides read TGTGCCAGCACCAAGGGGGGTTCCTCCTACGAGCAGTACTTC.

The V and J genes are TRBV4-3 and TRBJ1-4; D may be TRBD1 (5 bases). This CDR3 has 15 residues. V lost 5 bases and J 2 bases, leaving 12 bases between the germline ends. Per the germline V gene, CDR1 is LGHNA and CDR2 is YSLEER. DNA of the CDR3: TGCGCCAGCAGCGTCGGGGCGCAGACTAATGAAAAACTGTTTTTT. Translation: CASSVGAQTNEKLFF.

Many counts were recorded for this clonotype. This chain uses TRBV12-3 or TRBV12-4 with TRBJ2-3; no definite D call. V was clipped by 5 bases and J by 1 base, with 7 bases between them. The CDR3 covers 13 residues. The CDR3 sequence is CASSPWGTDTQYF. The CDR3, as DNA: TGTGCCAGCAGTCCGTGGGGCACAGATACGCAGTATTTT.

In this sample, this clonotype turned up a few times. The chain employs TRBV2 and TRBJ2-1, with 9 bases matching TRBD1. Germline V gives CDR1 SNHLY, CDR2 FYNNEI. The CDR3 spans 17 residues. V lost 8 bases to trimming and J lost 0 bases; unmatched junction nucleotides: 11. The CDR3 loop is CASVGGQGLGSYNEQFF. The CDR3 nucleotides are TGTGCCAGCGTAGGGGGACAGGGATTGGGCTCCTACAATGAGCAGTTCTTC.

CDR3 coding DNA: TGTGCCAGCACATCGGGACAGGGCTCCTACGAGCAGTACTTC. Its translation: CASTSGQGSYEQYF. The J gene is TRBJ2-7, the V gene TRBV2; 9 bases agree with TRBD1. The length of the CDR3 is 14 residues. V shed 7 bases, J shed 0 bases, and the junction held 4 bases outside the gene matches. The germline CDR1 and CDR2 sequences are SNHLY and FYNNEI.

This clonotype was counted only a few times. The chain recombines TRBV21-1 with TRBJ1-1. TRBV21-1 is a pseudogene locus. This CDR3 has 15 amino acids. CDR3 in amino acids: CASSCSRGPNTEAFF. The DNA for the CDR3 is TGTGCCAGCAGCTGTAGCCGGGGGCCGAACACTGAAGCTTTCTTT.

This chain connects TRBV6-2 or TRBV6-3 to TRBJ2-3; a weak D match, TRBD2 (6 bases). Trimming shortened V by 6 bases and J by 0 bases, and 28 bases separated the two germline ends. Germline CDR1 MNHEY, CDR2 SVGEGT. This CDR3 has 20 amino acids. CDR3 coding DNA: TGTGCCAGCAGCGTGGTGGACGGGACTGTTCTTTCATCTAGCACAGATACGCAGTATTTT. Protein: CASSVVDGTVLSSSTDTQYF.